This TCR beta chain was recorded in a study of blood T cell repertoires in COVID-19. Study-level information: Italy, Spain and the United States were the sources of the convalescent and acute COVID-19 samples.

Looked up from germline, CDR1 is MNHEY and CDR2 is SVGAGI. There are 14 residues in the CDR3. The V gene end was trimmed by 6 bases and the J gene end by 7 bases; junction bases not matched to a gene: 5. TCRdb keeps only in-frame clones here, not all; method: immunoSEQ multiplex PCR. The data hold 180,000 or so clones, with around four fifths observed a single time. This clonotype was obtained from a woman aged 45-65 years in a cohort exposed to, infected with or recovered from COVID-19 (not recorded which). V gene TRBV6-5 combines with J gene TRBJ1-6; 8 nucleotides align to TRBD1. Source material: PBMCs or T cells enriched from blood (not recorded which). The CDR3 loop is CASRNRGTNSPLHF. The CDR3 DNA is TGTGCCAGCAGGAACAGGGGGACCAATTCACCCCTCCACTTT.